This T cell receptor (beta chain) was identified in a study of cytomegalovirus exposure and HLA in healthy donors. Unrecorded immune exposure was likely among donors, who were nominally healthy when sampled. A multiplex PCR was run with 60 Vbeta primers and 13 Jbeta primers. As processed by the authors: An analysis performed later counted 81 million or so unique TCR beta chains (roughly 10 million of them shared). Here immunoSEQ multiplex PCR was the method, and the copy in TCRdb shows in-frame clones only, minus some. D and trimming come from the DNA, and the V and J calls and clone size come from that table. The sample yields about 89,000 clones, 63% seen once. Germline loops: CDR1 MNHEY, CDR2 SMNVEV (reference sequence). V was pared by 6 bases and J by 2 bases, with 4 bases of the junction left unmatched. CDR3 length: 13 residues.

The sample was PBMCs. This chain uses TRBV27 with TRBJ2-7, with TRBD1 matching 7 bases. The TCR sequence derives from a woman in her thirties in good health and CMV-seronegative. CDR3 sequence: CASRSTGAYEQYF. The CDR3 nucleotides read TGTGCCAGCAGGAGTACAGGGGCCTACGAGCAGTACTTC.